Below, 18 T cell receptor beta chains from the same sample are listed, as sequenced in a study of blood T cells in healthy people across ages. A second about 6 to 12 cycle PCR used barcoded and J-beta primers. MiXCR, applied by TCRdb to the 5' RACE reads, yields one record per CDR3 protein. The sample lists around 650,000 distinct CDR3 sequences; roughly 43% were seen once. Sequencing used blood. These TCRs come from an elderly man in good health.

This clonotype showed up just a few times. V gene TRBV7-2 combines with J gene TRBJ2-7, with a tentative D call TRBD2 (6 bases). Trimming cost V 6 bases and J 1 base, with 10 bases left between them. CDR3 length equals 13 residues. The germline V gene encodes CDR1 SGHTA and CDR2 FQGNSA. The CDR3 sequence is CASSRGVSYEQYF. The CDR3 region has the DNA TGTGCCAGCAGTCGCGGGGTGTCCTACGAGCAGTACTTC.

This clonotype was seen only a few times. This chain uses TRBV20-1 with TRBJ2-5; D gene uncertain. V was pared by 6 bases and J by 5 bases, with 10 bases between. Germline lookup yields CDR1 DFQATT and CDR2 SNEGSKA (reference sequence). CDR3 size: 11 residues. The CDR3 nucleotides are TGCAGTGCGCCAGTGGGGGAGACCCAGTACTTC. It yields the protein CSAPVGETQYF.

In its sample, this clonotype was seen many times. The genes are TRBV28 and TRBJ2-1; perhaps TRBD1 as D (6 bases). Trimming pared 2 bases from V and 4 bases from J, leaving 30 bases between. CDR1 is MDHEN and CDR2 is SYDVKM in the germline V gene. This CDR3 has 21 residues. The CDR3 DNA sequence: TGTGCCAGCAGTTTAAACTACCACCCAATGAATTTGAGGGACACTTACAATGAGCAGTTCTTC. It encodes CASSLNYHPMNLRDTYNEQFF.

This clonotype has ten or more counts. In nucleotides, the CDR3 is TGCAGCGTGCCCCGGGACAGTCGGGAGCAGTACTTC. Protein: CSVPRDSREQYF. The chain couples TRBV29-1 to TRBJ2-7; TRBD1 agrees at 7 bases. Trimming removed 6 bases from V and 7 bases from J; junction bases left unmatched: 9. Germline CDR1 is SQVTM and CDR2 is ANQGSEA. The CDR3 is made up of 12 amino acids.

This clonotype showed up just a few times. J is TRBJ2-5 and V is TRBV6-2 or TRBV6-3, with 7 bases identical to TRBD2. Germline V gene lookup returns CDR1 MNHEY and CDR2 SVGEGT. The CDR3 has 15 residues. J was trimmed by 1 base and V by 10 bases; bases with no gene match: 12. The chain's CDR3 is CATLGRGGFQETQYF. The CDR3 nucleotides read TGTGCCACCCTTGGGCGCGGGGGTTTCCAAGAGACCCAGTACTTC.

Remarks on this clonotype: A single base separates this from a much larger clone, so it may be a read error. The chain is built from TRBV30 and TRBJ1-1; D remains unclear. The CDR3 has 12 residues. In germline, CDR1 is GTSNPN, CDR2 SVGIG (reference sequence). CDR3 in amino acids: CALSDGNTEAFF. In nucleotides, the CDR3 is TGTGCCTTGAGTGACGGGAACACTGAAGCTTTCTTT.

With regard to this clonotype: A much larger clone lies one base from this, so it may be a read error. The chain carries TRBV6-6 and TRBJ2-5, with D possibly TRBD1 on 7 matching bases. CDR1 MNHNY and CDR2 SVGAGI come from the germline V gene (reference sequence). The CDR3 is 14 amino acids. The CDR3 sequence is CASSYQGGEEIQYF. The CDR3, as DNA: TGTGCCAGCAGTTACCAGGGGGGCGAAGAGATCCAGTACTTC.

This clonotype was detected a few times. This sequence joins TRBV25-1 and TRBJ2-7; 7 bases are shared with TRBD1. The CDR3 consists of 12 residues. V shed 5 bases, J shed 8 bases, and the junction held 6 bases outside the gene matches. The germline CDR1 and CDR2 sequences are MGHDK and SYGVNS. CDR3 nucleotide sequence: TGTGCCAGCAGTACACAGACAGGGAAGCAGTACTTC. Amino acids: CASSTQTGKQYF.

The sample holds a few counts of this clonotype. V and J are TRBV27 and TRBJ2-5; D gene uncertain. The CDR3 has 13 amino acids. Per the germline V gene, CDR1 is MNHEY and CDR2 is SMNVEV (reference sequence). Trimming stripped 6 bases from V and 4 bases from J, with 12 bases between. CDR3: CASRNDPRETQYF. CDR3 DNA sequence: TGTGCCAGCAGAAACGACCCCAGAGAGACCCAGTACTTC.

In DNA form, the CDR3 reads TGTGCCAGCAGTGACCAATCCTACAATGAGCAGTTCTTC. It specifies CASSDQSYNEQFF. The genes are TRBV6-2 or TRBV6-3 and TRBJ2-1; D unresolved. Germline-derived CDR1 and CDR2 are MNHEY and SVGEGT. The CDR3 loop spans 13 amino acids. V was shortened by 5 bases and J by 1 base, with 6 bases between the two germline ends.

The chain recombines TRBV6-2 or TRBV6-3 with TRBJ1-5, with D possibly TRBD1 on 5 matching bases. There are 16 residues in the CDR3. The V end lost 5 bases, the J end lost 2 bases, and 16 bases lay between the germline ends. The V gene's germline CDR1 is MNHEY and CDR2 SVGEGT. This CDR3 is CASSGLGDYGNQPQHF. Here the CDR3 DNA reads TGTGCCAGCAGTGGACTGGGGGACTATGGCAATCAGCCCCAGCATTTT.

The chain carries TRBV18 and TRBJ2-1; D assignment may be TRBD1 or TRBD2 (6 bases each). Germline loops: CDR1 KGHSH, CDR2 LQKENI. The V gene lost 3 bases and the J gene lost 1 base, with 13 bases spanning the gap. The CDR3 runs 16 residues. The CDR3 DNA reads TGTGCCAGCTCACCCCGGGAAGGGGGGTCCTACAATGAGCAGTTCTTC. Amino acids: CASSPREGGSYNEQFF. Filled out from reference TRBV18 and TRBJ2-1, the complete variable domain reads NAGVMQNPRHLVRRRGQEARLRCSPMKGHSHVYWYRQLPEEGLKFMVYLQKENIIDESGMPKERFSAEFPKEGPSILRIQQVVRGDSAAYFCASSPREGGSYNEQFFGPGTRLTVL.

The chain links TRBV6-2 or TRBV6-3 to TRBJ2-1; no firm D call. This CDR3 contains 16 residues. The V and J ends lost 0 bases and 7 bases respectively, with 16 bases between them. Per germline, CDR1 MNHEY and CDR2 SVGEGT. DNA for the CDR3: TGTGCCAGCAGTTACTCGATGGTCAGGATTGGGAATGAGCAGTTCTTC. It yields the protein CASSYSMVRIGNEQFF.

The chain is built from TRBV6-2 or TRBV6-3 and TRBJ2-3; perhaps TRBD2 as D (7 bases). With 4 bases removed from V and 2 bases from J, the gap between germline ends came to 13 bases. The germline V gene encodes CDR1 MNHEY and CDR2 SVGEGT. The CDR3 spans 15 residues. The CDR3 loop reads CASSCGGAITDTQYF. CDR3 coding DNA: TGTGCCAGCAGTTGTGGGGGGGCGATCACAGATACGCAGTATTTT.

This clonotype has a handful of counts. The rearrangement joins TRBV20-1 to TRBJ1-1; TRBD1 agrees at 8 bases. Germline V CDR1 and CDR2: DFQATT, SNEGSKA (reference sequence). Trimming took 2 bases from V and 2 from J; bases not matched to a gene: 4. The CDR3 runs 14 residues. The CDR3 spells CSARTGTGNTEAFF. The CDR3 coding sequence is TGCAGTGCTAGAACCGGGACAGGAAACACTGAAGCTTTCTTT.

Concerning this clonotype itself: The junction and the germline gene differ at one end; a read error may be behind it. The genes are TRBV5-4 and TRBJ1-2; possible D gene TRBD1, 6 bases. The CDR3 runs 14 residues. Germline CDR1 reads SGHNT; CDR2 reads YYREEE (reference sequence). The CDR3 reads CACSLPGEGYGYTF. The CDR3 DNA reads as TGTGCCTGCAGCTTACCAGGGGAGGGCTATGGCTACACCTTC.

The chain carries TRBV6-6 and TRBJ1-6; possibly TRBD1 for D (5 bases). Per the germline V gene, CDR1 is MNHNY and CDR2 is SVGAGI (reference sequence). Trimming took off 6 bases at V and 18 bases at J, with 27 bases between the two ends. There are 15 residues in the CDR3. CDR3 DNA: TGTGCCAGCAGCCGATATTCGGGGGATAATTCACCTCCCCACTTT. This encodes CASSRYSGDNSPPHF.

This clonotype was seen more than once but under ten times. CDR3 nucleotide sequence: TGTGCCAGCAGTTACGTTTTTCGGGAAAAGGCTGACTACGAGCAGTACTTC. It is translated as CASSYVFREKADYEQYF. The chain recombines TRBV6-2 or TRBV6-3 with TRBJ2-7; TRBD2 is a possible D gene (5 bases). Germline assignment: CDR1 MNHEY and CDR2 SVGEGT. With 2 bases removed from V and 3 bases from J, the gap between germline ends came to 20 bases. CDR3 length: 17 residues.